The clone carrying this TCR beta chain was detected a few times. The data were obtained in a study of blood T cell repertoires in COVID-19. At the level of the study: T cells, B-cell-depleted T cells, or PBMCs supplied cDNA or gDNA.

Germline V gene lookup returns CDR1 MDHEN and CDR2 SYDVKM. CDR3 length: 15 residues. With 4 bases clipped from V and 7 bases from J, the junction kept 4 bases outside the gene matches. Profiled with immunoSEQ multiplex PCR; TCRdb holds only in-frame clones, not every one. The sample has approximately 100,000 clones, about 90% seen once; the top ten hold about 15%. The sequence was obtained from a man aged 45-60 years with acute or convalescent COVID-19. The specimen sequenced was peripheral blood. This chain joins TRBV28 and TRBJ1-6, with 10 bases aligning to TRBD1. Here the CDR3 reads CASSSPGQGNSPLHF. The CDR3 DNA sequence: TGTGCCAGCAGTTCCCCGGGACAGGGGAATTCACCCCTCCACTTT.